The sequence of this T cell receptor beta chain was determined in a study of PD-L1 blockade in urothelial cancer. Whole-study context: The authors examined blood 3 weeks (second dose) and 6 weeks after treatment start. Median T cell yield from blood was 141,255.

Each PCR contained spiked-in synthetic TCR analog templates. Clones were read by immunoSEQ multiplex PCR, and TCRdb kept only the in-frame ones, dropping some. In the table there are about 110,000 clones, around 85% of which are singletons. The CDR3 extends over 14 amino acids. With V trimmed by 5 bases and J by 2 bases, 1 base remained unmatched. The germline CDR1 and CDR2 sequences are SGHRS and YFSETQ. The sequence came from a man aged 50-59 years with urothelial cancer. Sequenced material: PBMCs, taken around atezolizumab (anti-PD-L1) treatment. This chain joins TRBV5-1 and TRBJ2-5; TRBD1 matches 12 bases. The chain's CDR3 is CASRGQGAQETQYF. The CDR3 DNA sequence: TGCGCCAGCAGGGGACAGGGGGCTCAAGAGACCCAGTACTTC.